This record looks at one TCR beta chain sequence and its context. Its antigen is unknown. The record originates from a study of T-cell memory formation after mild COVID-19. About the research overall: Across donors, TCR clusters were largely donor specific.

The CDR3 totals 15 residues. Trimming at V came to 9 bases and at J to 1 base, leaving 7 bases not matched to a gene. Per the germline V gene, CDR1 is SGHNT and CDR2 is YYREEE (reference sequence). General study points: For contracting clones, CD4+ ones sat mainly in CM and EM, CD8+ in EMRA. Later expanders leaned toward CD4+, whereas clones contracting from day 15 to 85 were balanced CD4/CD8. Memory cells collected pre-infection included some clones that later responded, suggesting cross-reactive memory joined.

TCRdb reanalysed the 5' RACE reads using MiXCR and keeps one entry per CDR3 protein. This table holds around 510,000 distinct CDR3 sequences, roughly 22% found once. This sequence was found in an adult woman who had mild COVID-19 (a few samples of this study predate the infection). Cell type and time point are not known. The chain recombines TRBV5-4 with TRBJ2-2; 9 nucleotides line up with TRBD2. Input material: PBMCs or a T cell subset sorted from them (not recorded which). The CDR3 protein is CATSGSGRNTGELFF. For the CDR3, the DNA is TGTGCCACCTCAGGTAGCGGGAGGAACACCGGGGAGCTGTTTTTT.